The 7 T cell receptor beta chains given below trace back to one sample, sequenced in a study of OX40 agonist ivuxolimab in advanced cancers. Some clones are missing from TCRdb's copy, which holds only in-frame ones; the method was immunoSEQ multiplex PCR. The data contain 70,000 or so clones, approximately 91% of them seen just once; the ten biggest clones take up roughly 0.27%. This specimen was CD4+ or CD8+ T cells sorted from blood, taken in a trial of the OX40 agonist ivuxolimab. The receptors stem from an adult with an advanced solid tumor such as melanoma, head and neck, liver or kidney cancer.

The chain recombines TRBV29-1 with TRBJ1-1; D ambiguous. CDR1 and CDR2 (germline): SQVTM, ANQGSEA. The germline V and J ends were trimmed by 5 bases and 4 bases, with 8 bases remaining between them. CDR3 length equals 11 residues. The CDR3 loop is CSVNLITEAFF. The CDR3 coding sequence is TGCAGCGTTAACCTCATCACTGAAGCTTTCTTT.

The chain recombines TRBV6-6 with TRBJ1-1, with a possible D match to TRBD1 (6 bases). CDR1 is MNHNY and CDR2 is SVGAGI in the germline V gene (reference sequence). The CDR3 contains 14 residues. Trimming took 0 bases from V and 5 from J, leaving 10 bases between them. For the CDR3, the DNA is TGTGCCAGCAGTTACTCGACAGGTGGAACTGAAGCTTTCTTT. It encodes CASSYSTGGTEAFF.

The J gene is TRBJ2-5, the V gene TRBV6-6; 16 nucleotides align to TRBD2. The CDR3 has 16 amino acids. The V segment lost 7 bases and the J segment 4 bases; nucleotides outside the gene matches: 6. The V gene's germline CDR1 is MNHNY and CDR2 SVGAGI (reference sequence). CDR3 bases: TGTGCCAGCAAGGGACTAGCGGGAGGGCTTGGAGAGACCCAGTACTTC. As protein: CASKGLAGGLGETQYF.

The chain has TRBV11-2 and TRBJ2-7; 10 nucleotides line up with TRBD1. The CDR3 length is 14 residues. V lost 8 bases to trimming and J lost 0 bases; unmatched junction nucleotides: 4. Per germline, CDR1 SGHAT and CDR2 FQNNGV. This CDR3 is CASSRTGGSYEQYF. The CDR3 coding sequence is TGTGCCAGCTCGCGGACAGGGGGCTCCTACGAGCAGTACTTC.

The CDR3 sequence: CASSQDRNEQFF. In DNA form, the CDR3 reads TGTGCCAGCAGCCAAGATCGCAATGAGCAGTTCTTC. The V gene is TRBV4-2, the J gene TRBJ2-1, with no clear D. Trimming took 0 bases from V and 6 from J, leaving 3 bases between them. The CDR3 length is 12 residues. Germline V gene sequence: CDR1 LGHNA, CDR2 YNFKEQ.

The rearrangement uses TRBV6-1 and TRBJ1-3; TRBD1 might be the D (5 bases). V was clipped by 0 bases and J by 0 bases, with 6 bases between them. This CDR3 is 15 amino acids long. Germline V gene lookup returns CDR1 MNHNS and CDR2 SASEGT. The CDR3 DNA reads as TGTGCCAGCAGTGAAGCAGGGGCCTCTGGAAACACCATATATTTT. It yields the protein CASSEAGASGNTIYF.

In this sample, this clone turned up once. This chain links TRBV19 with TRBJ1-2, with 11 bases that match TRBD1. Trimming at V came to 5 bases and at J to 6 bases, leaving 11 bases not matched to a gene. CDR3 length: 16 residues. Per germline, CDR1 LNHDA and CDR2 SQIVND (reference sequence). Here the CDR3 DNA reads TGTGCCAGTAGTCTCGCTACCGGACAGGGGGCCGATGGCTACACCTTC. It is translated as CASSLATGQGADGYTF.